A single T cell receptor (beta chain) is shown here with its context. This sample was included in a study of blood T cell repertoires in COVID-19. Profiled with immunoSEQ multiplex PCR; TCRdb holds only in-frame clones, not every one. The repertoire holds 75,000 to 85,000 clones, with about 86% as singletons. The CDR3 is made up of 12 amino acids. Trimming took 6 bases from V and 5 from J, leaving 11 bases between them. In germline, CDR1 is SEHNR, CDR2 FQNEAQ (reference sequence). The V and J genes are TRBV7-9 and TRBJ2-7; unclear D gene. Sequenced sample: peripheral blood. This receptor was obtained from a human donor in a cohort sampled during active COVID-19. CDR3 coding DNA: TGTGCCAGCAGTCACCCCGGAGACGAGCAGTACTTC. It yields the protein CASSHPGDEQYF.